The clone carrying this T cell receptor (beta chain) was counted at least ten times. Its antigen is still unknown. MiXCR was run by TCRdb on the RT-PCR reads, yielding one entry per CDR3 protein. The profile shows 750,000 to 850,000 distinct CDR3 sequences, under 20% of them singletons. The data originate from a study of response to subunit inactivated influenza vaccine. Study-level findings and limits: The authors suggested that few new T cells are recruited per seasonal influenza vaccination.

Trimming stripped 6 bases from V and 2 bases from J, with 11 bases between. Germline CDR1 reads DFQATT; CDR2 reads SNEGSKA (reference sequence). The CDR3 has 12 residues. The source material was PBMCs from blood, sampled around 5 days after vaccination. This clonotype was obtained from a man between 50 and 59 years old who received an inactivated influenza vaccine. This chain links TRBV20-1 with TRBJ2-7, with D perhaps matching TRBD1 (6 bases). The chain's CDR3 is CSAIQGTYEQYF. CDR3 bases: TGCAGTGCCATACAGGGCACCTACGAGCAGTACTTC.